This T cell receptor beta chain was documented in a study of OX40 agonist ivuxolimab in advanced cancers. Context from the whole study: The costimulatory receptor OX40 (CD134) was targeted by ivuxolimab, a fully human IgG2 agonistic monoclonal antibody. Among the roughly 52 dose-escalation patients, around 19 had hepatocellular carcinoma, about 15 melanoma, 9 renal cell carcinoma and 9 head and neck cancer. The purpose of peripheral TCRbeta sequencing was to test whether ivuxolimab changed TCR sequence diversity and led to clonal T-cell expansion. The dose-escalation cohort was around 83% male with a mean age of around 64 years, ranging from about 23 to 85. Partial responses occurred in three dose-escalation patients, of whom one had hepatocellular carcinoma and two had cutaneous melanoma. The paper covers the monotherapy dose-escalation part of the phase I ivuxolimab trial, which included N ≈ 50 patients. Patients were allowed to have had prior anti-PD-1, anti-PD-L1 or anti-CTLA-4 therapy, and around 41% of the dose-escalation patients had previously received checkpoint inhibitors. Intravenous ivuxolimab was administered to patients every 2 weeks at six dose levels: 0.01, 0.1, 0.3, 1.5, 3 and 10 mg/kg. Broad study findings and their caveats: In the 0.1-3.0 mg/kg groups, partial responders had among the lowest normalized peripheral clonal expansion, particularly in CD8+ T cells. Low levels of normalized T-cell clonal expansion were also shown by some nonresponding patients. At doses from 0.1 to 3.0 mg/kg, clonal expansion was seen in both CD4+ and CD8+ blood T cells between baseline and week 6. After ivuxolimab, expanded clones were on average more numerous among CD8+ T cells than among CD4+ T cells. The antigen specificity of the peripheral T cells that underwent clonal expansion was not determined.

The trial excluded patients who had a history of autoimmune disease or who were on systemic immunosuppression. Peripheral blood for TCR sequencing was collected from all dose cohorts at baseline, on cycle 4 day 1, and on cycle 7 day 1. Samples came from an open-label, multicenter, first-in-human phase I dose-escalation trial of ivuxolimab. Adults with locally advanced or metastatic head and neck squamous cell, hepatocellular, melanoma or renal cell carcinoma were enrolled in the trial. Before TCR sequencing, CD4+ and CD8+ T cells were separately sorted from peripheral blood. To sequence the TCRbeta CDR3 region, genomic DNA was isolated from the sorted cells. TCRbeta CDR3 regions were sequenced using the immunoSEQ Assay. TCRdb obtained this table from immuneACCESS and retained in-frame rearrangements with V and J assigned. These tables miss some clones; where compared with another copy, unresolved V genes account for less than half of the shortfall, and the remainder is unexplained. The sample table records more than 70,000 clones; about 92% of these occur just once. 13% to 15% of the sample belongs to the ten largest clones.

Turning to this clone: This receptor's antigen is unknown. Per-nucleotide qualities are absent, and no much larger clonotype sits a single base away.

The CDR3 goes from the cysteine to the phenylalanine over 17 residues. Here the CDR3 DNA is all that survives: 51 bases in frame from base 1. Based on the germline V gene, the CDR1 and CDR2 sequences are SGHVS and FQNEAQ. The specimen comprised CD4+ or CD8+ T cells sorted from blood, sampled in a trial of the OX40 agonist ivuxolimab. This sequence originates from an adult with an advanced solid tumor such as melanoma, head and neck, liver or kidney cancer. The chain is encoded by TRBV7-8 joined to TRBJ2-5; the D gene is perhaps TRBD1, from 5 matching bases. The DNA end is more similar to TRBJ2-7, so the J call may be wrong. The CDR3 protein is CASSYSTDMPFSYEQYF. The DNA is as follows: TGTGCCAGCAGCTACAGCACGGACATGCCGTTCTCCTACGAGCAGTACTTC.